The clone carrying this T cell receptor (beta chain) was seen many times. Its antigen is not known. The sample is drawn from a study of human T cells and chemical hapten exposure. The study, taken as a whole, reports: The count of PT1 expanded TCRs correlated positively with patch test score.

The study used a library that attached unique molecular identifiers to individual cDNA molecules. TCRdb reanalysed the RACE reads using MiXCR and keeps one entry per CDR3 protein. The repertoire holds around 380,000 distinct CDR3 sequences, with about 4.8% as singletons. The germline CDR1 and CDR2 sequences are SGHRS and YFSETQ. V trimming: 1 base; J trimming: 2 bases; junction bases outside the gene matches: 19. The length of the CDR3 is 21 residues. Sample time point: patch test 1, 2 weeks after DPC sensitization. Treatment of the sample: therapeutic diphenylcyclopropenone sensitization with weekly scalp DPC. In every case, blood was obtained before the patch test was applied. Donors were 18 to 70-year-old alopecia patients suitable for DPC.

The source material was whole blood, sampled in connection with sensitization to the hapten diphenylcyclopropenone (DPC). V usage is TRBV5-1 and J usage is TRBJ2-7; 12 nucleotides match TRBD1. This sequence originates from a woman aged 50 to 60 with alopecia areata. Some clones in this sample may be carry-over from other donors' samples. CDR3 sequence reads: CASSLSGRDRGRLAGPYEQYF. CDR3 DNA sequence: TGCGCCAGCAGCTTGTCCGGACGGGACAGGGGGCGTCTAGCGGGCCCCTACGAGCAGTACTTC.